The entry below describes one T cell receptor beta chain. Its antigen is not known. The PCR ran on 60 Vbeta and 13 Jbeta primers. Measured with immunoSEQ multiplex PCR; TCRdb has only the in-frame clones, and not every one. The sample has 140,000 to 150,000 clones; about 72% are singletons. The V gene's germline CDR1 is SGHVS and CDR2 FQNEAQ. The V end lost 5 bases, the J end lost 6 bases, and 20 bases lay between the germline ends. There are 15 residues in the CDR3. The sample originates from a study of cytomegalovirus exposure and HLA in healthy donors. Study-level points and caveats: Association of 16,951 TCR beta sequences with HLA alleles was found at 0.05 false discovery rate in a later analysis.

Whereas donors were nominally healthy upon sampling, unrecorded immune exposures were probable. This chain links TRBV7-8 with TRBJ2-7; possibly TRBD2 for D (5 bases). The sample comprised PBMCs. The sequence derives from a man aged 35 to 55 in good health and CMV-seronegative. This chain's CDR3 is CASSLRPAGSTEQYF. The CDR3 nucleotides are TGTGCCAGCAGCCTAAGGCCGGCGGGTTCCACCGAGCAGTACTTC.